This T cell receptor (beta chain) is drawn from a study of vaccination and CD4 T cells after COVID-19. Whole-study context: Timing of post-vaccine sample collection was a median roughly 66 days after dose two, with a range of 14 to 241.

This CDR3 is 17 amino acids long. V shed 3 bases and J shed 5 bases, with 21 bases lying between them. Germline CDR1 reads SGHNT; CDR2 reads YENEEA. The study, taken as a whole, reports: Nearly all convalescent vaccine-specific clones, 304 of 307, recognized only SARS-CoV-2 spike.

Sample treatment: roughly 10-day PBMC culture with coronavirus spike peptide pools or control peptides (ViraFEST assay). Sequencing of the DNA from cultured CD4+ T cells was carried out with the Oncomine TCR Beta short-read assay. Using its own MiXCR run on the PCR reads, TCRdb lists one record per CDR3 protein. This sample has just under 20,000 distinct CDR3 sequences, with more than 45% found just once. As to this clonotype: Its matching antigen is unknown.

This chain uses TRBV11-3 with TRBJ2-3, with a possible D match to TRBD2 (5 bases). Material: CD4+ T cells from blood, cultured in vitro, obtained before SARS-CoV-2 vaccination. This TCR came from a human donor who had recovered from COVID-19. In DNA, the CDR3 is TGTGCCAGCAGCTTGGCCAGTAGCGCCTCCACCCGAGATACGCAGTATTTT. Its translation: CASSLASSASTRDTQYF.